The clone carrying this T cell receptor beta chain has a handful of counts. These data originate in a study of identical twins. One entry per CDR3 protein, called by TCRdb with MiXCR from the 5' RACE reads. The sample has roughly 750,000 distinct CDR3 sequences, approximately 21% seen once; the top ten hold 4% to 5.5%. V lost 7 bases, J lost 10 bases, and 18 bases stayed unmatched. Germline V gives CDR1 DFQATT, CDR2 SNEGSKA (reference sequence). CDR3 length equals 15 residues. The sample was also linked to a second study, of T cells expressing NK-cell markers.

The sequence was collected from a woman under 30 in good health. The chain has TRBV20-1 and TRBJ2-1; 8 bases match TRBD1. Sequenced material: PBMCs. The CDR3: CSVAPDGTGNKEQFF. DNA of the CDR3: TGCAGTGTCGCCCCTGACGGGACAGGTAATAAGGAGCAGTTCTTC.